This TCR beta chain was identified in a study of tumor-infiltrating lymphocytes in localized non-small cell lung cancer. Overall study results and limits: TCR sequencing covered a subset of patients with enough tissue. Technical variation could not be separated from intratumor heterogeneity here. Tumor T-cell fraction was not associated with recurrence-free survival.

The assay was immunoSEQ multiplex PCR, and TCRdb's table has in-frame clones only and misses some. The sample carries 20,000 to 25,000 clones, around 70% recorded once. This clone has a single count. Its antigen remains unidentified. Losses at the gene ends were 9 bases for V and 2 bases for J; bases not matched to a gene: 4. Germline V gene lookup returns CDR1 MNHNS and CDR2 SASEGT. The CDR3 totals 14 residues. The chain has TRBV6-1 and TRBJ2-1; the match to TRBD1 covers 10 bases. Sequencing used lung tumor tissue. The source of this sequence is a human donor with non-small cell lung cancer. The CDR3, as DNA: TGTGCCAGTGGGACAGGGGATCCCTACAATGAGCAGTTCTTC. Translated, it gives CASGTGDPYNEQFF.